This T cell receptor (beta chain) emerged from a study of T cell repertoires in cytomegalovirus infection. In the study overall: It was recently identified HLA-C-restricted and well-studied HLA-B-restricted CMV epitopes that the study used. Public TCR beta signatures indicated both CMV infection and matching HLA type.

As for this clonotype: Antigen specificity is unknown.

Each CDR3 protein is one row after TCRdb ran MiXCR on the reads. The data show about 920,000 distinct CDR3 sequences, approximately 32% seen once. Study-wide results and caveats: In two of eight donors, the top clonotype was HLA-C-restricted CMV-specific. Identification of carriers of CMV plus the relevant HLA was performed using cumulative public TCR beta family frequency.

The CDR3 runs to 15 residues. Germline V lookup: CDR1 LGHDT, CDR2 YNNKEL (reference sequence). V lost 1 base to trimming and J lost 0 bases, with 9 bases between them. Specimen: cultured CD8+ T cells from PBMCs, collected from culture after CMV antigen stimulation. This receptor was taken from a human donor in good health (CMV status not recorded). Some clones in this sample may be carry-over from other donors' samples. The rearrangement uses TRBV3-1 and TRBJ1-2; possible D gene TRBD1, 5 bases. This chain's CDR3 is CASSQADSSNYGYTF. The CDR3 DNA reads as TGTGCCAGCAGCCAAGCCGACAGCTCTAACTATGGCTACACCTTC. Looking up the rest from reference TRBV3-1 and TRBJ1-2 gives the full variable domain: DTAVSQTPKYLVTQMGNDKSIKCEQNLGHDTMYWYKQDSKKFLKIMFSYNNKELIINETVPNRFSPKSPDKAHLNLHINSLELGDSAVYFCASSQADSSNYGYTFGSGTRLTVV.